The sequence of this TCR beta chain was determined in a study of untreated major depressive disorder. Data came from immunoSEQ multiplex PCR; TCRdb stores just in-frame clones and leaves some out. This sample has nearly 20,000 clones; about 84% occur once, and the top ten carry approximately 0.82%. Trimming removed 2 bases from V and 8 bases from J, with 6 bases in between. From germline, CDR1 is KGHSH and CDR2 LQKENI. The length of the CDR3 is 12 residues. This clone was detected once. This sequence was found in a woman aged 25 to 39 in good health. The chain employs TRBV18 and TRBJ2-2; D is ambiguous. Sequencing was carried out using CD4+ T cells from PBMCs. CDR3 protein: CASSPELGELFF. In DNA form, the CDR3 reads TGTGCCAGCTCACCAGAACTTGGGGAGCTGTTTTTT.